A selection of T cell receptor beta chains follows, all from one sample in a study of blood T cell repertoires in COVID-19. Clones were read by immunoSEQ multiplex PCR, and TCRdb kept only the in-frame ones, dropping some. The sample lists 200,000 to 250,000 clones; around 86% were seen once. Sequencing used PBMCs or T cells enriched from blood (not recorded which). These receptors came from a woman in her thirties or forties with acute COVID-19. The CDR3 runs from the conserved cysteine through the conserved F or W. Fields, in order: CDR3 DNA, CDR3 protein, clone size, J gene, V gene, D gene. D genes are given only for firm matches. For some rows the clone size is stated as once, few or many, or as a class when expanded; others skip it.

TGTGCCAGCAGTGAGTTTAGTGAAAAACTGTTTTTT	CASSEFSEKLFF	NA	TRBJ1-4	TRBV6-1	NA
TGTGCCAGCAGTTATCTAGATGGCTACACCTTC	CASSYLDGYTF	NA	TRBJ1-2	TRBV6-6	NA
TGTGCCAGCAGCCGGGACAGGGGGTCGTTATCTGAAGCTTTCTTT	CASSRDRGSLSEAFF	once	TRBJ1-1	TRBV14	TRBD1
TGTGCCAGCAGCGGGAGGGAGAAGGGGTATGGCTACACCTTC	CASSGREKGYGYTF	NA	TRBJ1-2	TRBV6-5	NA
TGTGCCACCAGTGATCGTCAGCGGGGGGGCAGAGATACGCAGTATTTT	CATSDRQRGGRDTQYF	NA	TRBJ2-3	TRBV24-1	TRBD2
TGTGCCAGCAGCGCCCGCGGGACTTTAGGGACGCAGTATTTT	CASSARGTLGTQYF	NA	TRBJ2-3	TRBV9	NA
TGTGCCAGCAGACTAACCCGACCGGGTGCTAACTATGGCTACACCTTC	CASRLTRPGANYGYTF	NA	TRBJ1-2	TRBV28	NA
TGCAGTGCCCAGGCGGAGACCCAGTACTTC	CSAQAETQYF	NA	TRBJ2-5	TRBV20-1	NA
TGTGCCAGCAGCCCCCAGAACTATGGCTACACCTTC	CASSPQNYGYTF	NA	TRBJ1-2	TRBV14	NA
TGTGCCAGCAGCTCCCGACAGGGGGCGGGCAATGAGCAGTTCTTC	CASSSRQGAGNEQFF	NA	TRBJ2-1	TRBV7-3	TRBD1
TGTGCCAGCAGCTTGGGGGGGTTGACTAGCCATGAGCAGTTCTTC	CASSLGGLTSHEQFF	NA	TRBJ2-1	TRBV5-5	TRBD2
TGTGCCAGCAGCCTCCCTCCCCAGGGGGCCACCACTGAAGCTTTCTTT	CASSLPPQGATTEAFF	NA	TRBJ1-1	TRBV3-1/TRBV3-2	TRBD1
TGTGCCAGCAGCTTAATTCTCAGCGGGGCTTACAATGAGCAGTTCTTC	CASSLILSGAYNEQFF	NA	TRBJ2-1	TRBV7-2	TRBD2
TGTGCCAGCAGCTTGGCGGGACCCCTGTACACTGAAGCTTTCTTT	CASSLAGPLYTEAFF	NA	TRBJ1-1	TRBV13	NA
TGCGCCAGCAGCCAAGGGCCGGGAATGTTCAATCAGCCCCAGCATTTT	CASSQGPGMFNQPQHF	NA	TRBJ1-5	TRBV4-3	NA
TGTGCCAGCAGTGAGACAGGATCCACTGAAGCTTTCTTT	CASSETGSTEAFF	NA	TRBJ1-1	TRBV6-4	NA
TGTGCCAGCTTACAGGGTTTGAACACTGAAGCTTTCTTT	CASLQGLNTEAFF	once	TRBJ1-1	TRBV18	NA
TGCGCCAGCAGCCAAGATGACAGGGGGTTCGGCACTGAAGCTTTCTTT	CASSQDDRGFGTEAFF	NA	TRBJ1-1	TRBV4-1	TRBD1
TGCGCCAGCAGCTCGACAGGCCGGAAGACCGGGGAGCTGTTTTTT	CASSSTGRKTGELFF	NA	TRBJ2-2	TRBV5-1	NA
TGTGCCAGCAGCTCCCTCACAGGGAACACTGAAGCTTTCTTT	CASSSLTGNTEAFF	NA	TRBJ1-1	TRBV6-2/TRBV6-3	NA
TGTGCCAGCAGCCACACCGGGGGGGGTAACTATGGCTACACCTTC	CASSHTGGGNYGYTF	NA	TRBJ1-2	TRBV5-6	NA
TGTGCCCACGGACCAGGGGCCCATCGTGGAACTGAAGCTTTCTTT	CAHGPGAHRGTEAFF	NA	TRBJ1-1	TRBV30	NA
TGTGCCAGCAGCTTGTTGGACAGGGCCTACGAGCAGTACTTC	CASSLLDRAYEQYF	NA	TRBJ2-7	TRBV5-6	TRBD1
TGTGCCAGCGCCCTCACAGGGGACTCTGGAAACACCATATATTTT	CASALTGDSGNTIYF	NA	TRBJ1-3	TRBV6-5	TRBD1
TGTGCCAGCAGGGAAAAGGCAGGGGTTAGCAATCAGCCCCAGCATTTT	CASREKAGVSNQPQHF	NA	TRBJ1-5	TRBV27	NA
TGTGCCAGCAGCCCCGCAGGTAGGAACGAGCAGTACTTC	CASSPAGRNEQYF	NA	TRBJ2-7	TRBV3-1/TRBV3-2	NA
TGTGCCAGCTCACCAACAGGGCCTCAACTCTCTGGAAACACCATATATTTT	CASSPTGPQLSGNTIYF	once	TRBJ1-3	TRBV18	NA
TGTGCCAGCTGGACAGGATCTGGAAACACCATATATTTT	CASWTGSGNTIYF	NA	TRBJ1-3	TRBV27	TRBD1
TGCGCCAGCAGCTTGGGGTCAGGGGGGTTCACAGATACGCAGTATTTT	CASSLGSGGFTDTQYF	NA	TRBJ2-3	TRBV5-1	NA
TGTGCCAGCAGCCTTGGTATGAGGGTTAGGAACACCGGGGAGCTGTTTTTT	CASSLGMRVRNTGELFF	NA	TRBJ2-2	TRBV9	NA
TGTGCCAGCAGCTCGGGACAGGGGGCAGGGTCGAACTATGGCTACACCTTC	CASSSGQGAGSNYGYTF	NA	TRBJ1-2	TRBV5-4	TRBD1
TGTGCCACCAGCACCCGGGACAGGGGGCGGGAGCAGTTCTTC	CATSTRDRGREQFF	NA	TRBJ2-1	TRBV15	TRBD1
TGCGCCAGCAGCTTAGGAGCGGTAGAGGATGGCTACACCTTC	CASSLGAVEDGYTF	NA	TRBJ1-2	TRBV5-1	NA
TGCGCCAGCAGCCAAGACCCAGCGGGGGAACACGGGGAGCTGTTTTTT	CASSQDPAGEHGELFF	NA	TRBJ2-2	TRBV4-3	TRBD2
TGTGCCAGCAGCACCCGGGACACGACCTCAACTAATGAAAAACTGTTTTTT	CASSTRDTTSTNEKLFF	NA	TRBJ1-4	TRBV4-2	NA
TGTGCCAGCAGCTTATACAGGGGGCGAGAGACCCAGTACTTC	CASSLYRGRETQYF	NA	TRBJ2-5	TRBV7-2	TRBD1
TGTGCCACCAGTGGTTCTCCAGGGAATGAGCAGTTCTTC	CATSGSPGNEQFF	NA	TRBJ2-1	TRBV24-1	NA
TGTGCCAGTGGACAGGGGAACACTGAAGCTTTCTTT	CASGQGNTEAFF	NA	TRBJ1-1	TRBV19	TRBD1
TGTGCCAGCAGCTGGAATTCAGGGGTGGAGCAGTACTTC	CASSWNSGVEQYF	NA	TRBJ2-7	TRBV5-4	NA
TGTGCCTGGCATGAACCGGTCCTCCCGCGTGGCTACACCTTC	CAWHEPVLPRGYTF	NA	TRBJ1-2	TRBV30	NA
TGCAGTTCCGGGGAGAATGGCTACACCTTC	CSSGENGYTF	many	TRBJ1-2	TRBV20-1	NA
TGTGCCAGCAGCAGGGGGGCCTGGGATACGCAGTATTTT	CASSRGAWDTQYF	NA	TRBJ2-3	TRBV12-3/TRBV12-4	NA